Listed below are T cell receptor beta chains from one sample, sequenced in a study of identical twins. Each CDR3 protein gets one entry after TCRdb re-called the 5' RACE reads with MiXCR. This sample has some 590,000 distinct CDR3 sequences, with roughly 9.5% found just once. Another study also made use of these data, one on yellow fever vaccine responses in identical twins.

Sequenced sample: PBMCs. These receptors were obtained from a woman aged 18-35 years in good health. CDR3s leave out the opening cysteine and the closing phenylalanine or tryptophan.

TRBJ2-1 | TRBV7-9 | ASSSMNSYNEQF
TRBJ2-1 | TRBV27 | ASRQSGTSESDEQF
TRBJ1-1 | TRBV28 | ASSPSERNTEAF
TRBJ2-5 | TRBV7-3 | ASSLGWGTNQETQY
TRBJ2-2 | TRBV7-2 | ASSHSTDGTNTGELF
TRBJ2-2 | TRBV12-3/TRBV12-4 | AGRVRDTDTGELF
TRBJ1-4 | TRBV7-9 | ASSSGPDSANEKLF
TRBJ2-1 | TRBV18 | ASSALAGEVNEQF
TRBJ2-3 | TRBV27 | ASTGQATSPTDTQY
TRBJ1-5 | TRBV4-1 | ASSPIGTGGDQPQH
TRBJ2-5 | TRBV6-5 | ASRYGSQETQY
TRBJ2-7 | TRBV7-9 | ASSSWVKYYEQY
TRBJ2-7 | TRBV27 | ASSYSGASYEQY
TRBJ2-7 | TRBV7-2 | ASSLDGSSYEQY
TRBJ2-1 | TRBV7-9 | ASSPIGTSGTGEQF
TRBJ2-1 | TRBV15 | ATSGTLAGGRNEQF
TRBJ2-2 | TRBV10-3 | AISGVVDRATGELF
TRBJ1-1 | TRBV19 | ASSMAGYITEAF
TRBJ2-2 | TRBV5-7 | ASSLVGGSNTGELF
TRBJ2-5 | TRBV29-1 | SVEDPWQMQETQY
TRBJ2-3 | TRBV19 | ASTSSPDTQY
TRBJ2-5 | TRBV18 | ASSGTGSETQY
TRBJ1-3 | TRBV29-1 | SVVGSGNTIY
TRBJ2-3 | TRBV12-3/TRBV12-4 | ASTRPTATDTQY
TRBJ2-7 | TRBV27 | ASLTGTAYEQY
TRBJ2-1 | TRBV4-1 | ASSPRTSGIEQF
TRBJ2-7 | TRBV5-6 | ASSLGGWGVYEQY
TRBJ2-7 | TRBV20-1 | SAAPGRQTIYEQY
TRBJ2-2 | TRBV19 | ASSIEDRGTGELF
TRBJ2-6 | TRBV12-3/TRBV12-4 | ASSGQPAGANVLT
TRBJ2-2 | TRBV10-3 | ATRTGNDVGELF
TRBJ2-6 | TRBV12-3/TRBV12-4 | ATNAGSGANVLT
TRBJ1-5 | TRBV27 | ASSTDFSSNQPQH